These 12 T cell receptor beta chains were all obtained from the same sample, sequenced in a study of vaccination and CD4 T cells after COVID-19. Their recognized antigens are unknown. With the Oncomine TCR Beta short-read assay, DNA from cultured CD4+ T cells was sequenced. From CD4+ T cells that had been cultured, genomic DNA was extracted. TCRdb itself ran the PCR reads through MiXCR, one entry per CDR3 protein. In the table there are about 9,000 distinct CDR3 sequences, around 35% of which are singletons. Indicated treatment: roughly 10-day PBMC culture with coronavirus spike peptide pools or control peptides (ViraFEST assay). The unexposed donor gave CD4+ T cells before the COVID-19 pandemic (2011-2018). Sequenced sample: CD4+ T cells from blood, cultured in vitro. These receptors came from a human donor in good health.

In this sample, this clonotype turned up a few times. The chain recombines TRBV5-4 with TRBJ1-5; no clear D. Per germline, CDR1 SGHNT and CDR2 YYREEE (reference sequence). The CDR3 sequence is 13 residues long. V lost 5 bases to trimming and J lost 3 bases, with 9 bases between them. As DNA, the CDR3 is TGTGCCAGCAGTAGGGAGATCAATCAGCCCCAGCATTTT. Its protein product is CASSREINQPQHF.

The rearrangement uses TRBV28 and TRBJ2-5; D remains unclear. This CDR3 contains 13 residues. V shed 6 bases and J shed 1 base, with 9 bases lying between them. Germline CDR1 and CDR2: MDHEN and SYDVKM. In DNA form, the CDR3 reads TGTGCCAGCAGACCCCAAGGCCAAGAGACCCAGTACTTC. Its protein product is CASRPQGQETQYF.

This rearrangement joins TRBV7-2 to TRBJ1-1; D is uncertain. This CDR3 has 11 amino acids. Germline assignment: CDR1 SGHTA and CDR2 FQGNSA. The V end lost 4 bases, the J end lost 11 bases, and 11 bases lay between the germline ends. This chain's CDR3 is CASSSTWSAFF. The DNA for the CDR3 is TGTGCCAGCAGCTCCACCTGGTCGGCTTTCTTT.

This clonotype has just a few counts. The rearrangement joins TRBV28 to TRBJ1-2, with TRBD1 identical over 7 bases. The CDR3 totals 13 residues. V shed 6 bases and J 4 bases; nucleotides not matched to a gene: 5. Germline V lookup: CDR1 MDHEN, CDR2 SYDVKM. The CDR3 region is CASSRGQLYGYTF. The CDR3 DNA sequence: TGTGCCAGCAGCCGGGGACAGCTCTATGGCTACACCTTC.

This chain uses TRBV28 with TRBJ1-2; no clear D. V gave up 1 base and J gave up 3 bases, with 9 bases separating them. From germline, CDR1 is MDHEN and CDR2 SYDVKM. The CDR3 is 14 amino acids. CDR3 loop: CASSLSSRDYGYTF. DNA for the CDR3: TGTGCCAGCAGTTTATCGTCCAGAGACTATGGCTACACCTTC.

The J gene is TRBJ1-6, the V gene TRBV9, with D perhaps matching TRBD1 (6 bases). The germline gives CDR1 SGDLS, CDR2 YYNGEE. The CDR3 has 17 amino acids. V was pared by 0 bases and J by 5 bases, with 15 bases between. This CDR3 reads CASSVATGTRHNSPLHF. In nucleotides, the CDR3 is TGTGCCAGCAGCGTAGCTACAGGGACAAGACATAATTCACCCCTCCACTTT.

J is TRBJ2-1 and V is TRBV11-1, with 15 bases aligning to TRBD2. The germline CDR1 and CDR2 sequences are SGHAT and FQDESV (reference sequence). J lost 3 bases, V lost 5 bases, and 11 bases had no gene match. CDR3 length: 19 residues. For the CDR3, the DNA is TGTGCCAGCAGCGCTACCCGGACTAGCGGGAGGGTATGCTACAATGAGCAGTTCTTC. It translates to CASSATRTSGRVCYNEQFF.

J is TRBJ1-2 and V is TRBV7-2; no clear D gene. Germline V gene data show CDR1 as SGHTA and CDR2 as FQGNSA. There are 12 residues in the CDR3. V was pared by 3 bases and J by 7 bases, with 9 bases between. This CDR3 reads CASSFYGSGYTF. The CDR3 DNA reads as TGTGCCAGCAGCTTTTATGGGAGTGGCTACACCTTC.

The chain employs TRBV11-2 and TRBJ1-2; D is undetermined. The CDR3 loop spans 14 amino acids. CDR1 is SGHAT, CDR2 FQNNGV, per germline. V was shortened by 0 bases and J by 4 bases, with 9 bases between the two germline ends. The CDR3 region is CASSLEGFVYGYTF. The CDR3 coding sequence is TGTGCCAGCAGCTTAGAGGGGTTTGTCTATGGCTACACCTTC.

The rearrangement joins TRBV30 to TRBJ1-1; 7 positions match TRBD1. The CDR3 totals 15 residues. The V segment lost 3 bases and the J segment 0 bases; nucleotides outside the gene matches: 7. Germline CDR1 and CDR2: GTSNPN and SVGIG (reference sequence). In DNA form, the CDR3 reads TGTGCCTGGAGGACAGGGTCGACCCTGAACACTGAAGCTTTCTTT. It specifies CAWRTGSTLNTEAFF.

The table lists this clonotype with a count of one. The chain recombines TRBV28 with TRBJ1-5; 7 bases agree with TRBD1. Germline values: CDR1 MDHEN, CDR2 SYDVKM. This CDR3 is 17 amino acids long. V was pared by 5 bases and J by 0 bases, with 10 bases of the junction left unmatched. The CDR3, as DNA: TGTGCCAGCAGTAGACAGGGACCCACGATTAGCAATCAGCCCCAGCATTTT. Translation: CASSRQGPTISNQPQHF.

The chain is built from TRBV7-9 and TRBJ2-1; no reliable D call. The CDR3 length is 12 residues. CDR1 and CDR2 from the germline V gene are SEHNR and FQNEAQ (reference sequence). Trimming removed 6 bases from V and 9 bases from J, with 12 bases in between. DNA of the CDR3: TGTGCCAGCAGTAGGACGGCCCGTGAGCAGTTCTTC. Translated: CASSRTAREQFF.